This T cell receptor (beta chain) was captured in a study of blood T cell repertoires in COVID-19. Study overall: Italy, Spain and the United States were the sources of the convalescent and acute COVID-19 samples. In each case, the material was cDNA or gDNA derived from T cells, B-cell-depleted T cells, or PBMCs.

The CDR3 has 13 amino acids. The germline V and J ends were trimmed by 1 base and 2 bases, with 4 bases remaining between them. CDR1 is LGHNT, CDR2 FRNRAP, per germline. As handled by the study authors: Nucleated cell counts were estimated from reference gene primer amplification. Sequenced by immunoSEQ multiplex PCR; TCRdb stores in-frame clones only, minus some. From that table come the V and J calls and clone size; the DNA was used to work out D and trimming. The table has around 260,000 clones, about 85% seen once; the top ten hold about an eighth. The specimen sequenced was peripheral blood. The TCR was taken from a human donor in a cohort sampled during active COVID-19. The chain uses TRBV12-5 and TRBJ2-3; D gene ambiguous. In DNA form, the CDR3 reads TGTGCTAGTGGTTTGGGGCTCACAGATACGCAGTATTTT. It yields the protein CASGLGLTDTQYF. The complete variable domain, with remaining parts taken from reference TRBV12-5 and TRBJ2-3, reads DARVTQTPRHKVTEMGQEVTMRCQPILGHNTVFWYRQTMMQGLELLAYFRNRAPLDDSGMPKDRFSAEMPDATLATLKIQPSEPRDSAVYFCASGLGLTDTQYFGPGTRLTVL.